Below are 16 T cell receptor beta chains sequenced from a single sample in a study of T cells in Graves' hyperthyroidism and ophthalmopathy. Amplification of TCR beta CDR3 regions was performed using RNA transcripts as template. In the first-round RT-PCR of the TCR CDR3, the HTBI primer set was used. TCRdb reprocessed the multiplex PCR reads via MiXCR and lists one record per CDR3 protein. This sample has 500,000 to 800,000 distinct CDR3 sequences, with 14% found just once. Sequencing used blood. These TCRs come from a woman in her 50s with Graves' ophthalmopathy.

This clonotype was detected many times. V gene TRBV20-1 combines with J gene TRBJ2-7; 7 bases are shared with TRBD2. The CDR3 is 12 residues long. V lost 5 bases and J lost 2; bases outside the gene matches: 3. Germline values: CDR1 DFQATT, CDR2 SNEGSKA (reference sequence). This CDR3 is CSAQRDPYEQYF. The CDR3 DNA follows: TGCAGTGCTCAGCGGGATCCCTACGAGCAGTACTTC.

The sample holds many counts of this clonotype. V and J are TRBV18 and TRBJ1-4; D is perhaps TRBD1 (6 bases). The germline gives CDR1 KGHSH, CDR2 LQKENI. This CDR3 region has 14 residues. Trimming stripped 4 bases from V and 8 bases from J, with 14 bases between. In DNA form, the CDR3 reads TGTGCCAGCTCACTGACCAGGGGTGGAGAAAAACTGTTTTTT. This sequence encodes CASSLTRGGEKLFF.

At least ten counts were recorded for this clonotype. This chain connects TRBV28 to TRBJ2-7, with TRBD2 identical over 7 bases. This CDR3 region has 14 residues. Germline values: CDR1 MDHEN, CDR2 SYDVKM. Trimming removed 5 bases from V and 4 bases from J; junction bases left unmatched: 8. The CDR3 DNA follows: TGTGCCAGCAGTCGACTAGCCGATGTTTACGAGCAGTACTTC. Amino acid sequence: CASSRLADVYEQYF.

This clonotype was seen a few times. The germline gene is not matched at one end of the junction; a read error may be the cause. The CDR3 sequence: CAISAQQANYDYTF. CDR3 DNA: TGTGCCATCAGTGCCCAACAGGCTAACTATGACTACACCTTC. The chain uses TRBV10-3 and TRBJ1-2; TRBD1 might be the D (5 bases). Germline V gene lookup returns CDR1 ENHRY and CDR2 SYGVKD. CDR3 length equals 14 residues.

This clonotype has a count of ten or more. This chain links TRBV7-2 with TRBJ2-5; D possibly matches TRBD1 or TRBD2 (6 bases each). The CDR3 is made up of 17 amino acids. V gave up 0 bases and J gave up 4 bases, with 18 bases separating them. Germline CDR1 SGHTA, CDR2 FQGNSA. The CDR3 protein is CASSLAPGARFLETQYF. The CDR3 DNA follows: TGTGCCAGCAGCTTAGCGCCGGGGGCGCGTTTCCTAGAGACCCAGTACTTC.

The J gene is TRBJ1-5, the V gene TRBV19; possible D gene TRBD1, 6 bases. The CDR3 extends over 14 amino acids. Germline V lookup: CDR1 LNHDA, CDR2 SQIVND (reference sequence). V was cut by 6 bases and J by 5 bases, with 14 bases left in between. DNA for the CDR3: TGTGCCAGTAGCCCAACAGGGATGTATCAGCCCCAGCATTTT. Encoded protein: CASSPTGMYQPQHF.

Notes on this clonotype: An end of the junction differs from the germline gene, which may be a read error. The chain uses TRBV13 and TRBJ2-1, with unresolved D. The CDR3 is made up of 12 amino acids. CDR1 is PRHDT and CDR2 is FYEKMQ in the germline V gene (reference sequence). DNA of the CDR3: TGCGCCAGCAGCCCCAATCCGGATGAGCAGTTCTTC. It translates to CASSPNPDEQFF.

This clonotype has ten or more counts. This rearrangement joins TRBV7-6 to TRBJ1-5, with unresolved D. The CDR3 sequence is 14 residues long. Germline V lookup: CDR1 SGHVS, CDR2 FNYEAQ. Trimming pared 1 base from V and 7 bases from J, leaving 11 bases between. The CDR3 region has the DNA TGTGCCAGCAGCTTAGAGGGTAATGGCCAGCCCCAGCATTTT. This gives the protein CASSLEGNGQPQHF.

Many counts were recorded for this clonotype. The chain is built from TRBV12-3 or TRBV12-4 and TRBJ2-3; D is unresolved. V dropped 8 bases and J dropped 5 bases, with 11 bases sitting between them. There are 12 residues in the CDR3. This CDR3 is CASSRAEDTQYF. CDR3 in DNA: TGTGCCAGCTCAAGGGCCGAAGATACGCAGTATTTT.

The chain has TRBV28 and TRBJ2-3; D not certain. V dropped 2 bases and J dropped 1 base, with 10 bases sitting between them. CDR3 length: 15 amino acids. The germline gives CDR1 MDHEN, CDR2 SYDVKM. CDR3 residues: CASSLVSSGTDTQYF. DNA of the CDR3: TGTGCCAGCAGTTTAGTTAGTTCTGGCACAGATACGCAGTATTTT.

V is TRBV4-1 and J is TRBJ2-7, with D tentatively TRBD2 (6 bases). The ends were cut back, 1 base at V and 7 bases at J, with 17 bases in the middle. Germline CDR1 is MGHRA and CDR2 is YSYEKL. The CDR3 loop spans 15 amino acids. The CDR3 bases are TGCGCCAGCAGCCAAGGGTTAGCGGACAAGGTAGAGCAGTACTTC. Translation: CASSQGLADKVEQYF.

There are many counts of this clonotype. This rearrangement joins TRBV7-2 to TRBJ2-1; no reliable D call. The germline V and J ends were trimmed by 1 base and 0 bases, with 13 bases remaining between them. This CDR3 region has 17 residues. CDR1 is SGHTA and CDR2 is FQGNSA in the germline V gene. The CDR3 loop is CASSLVVGGYSYNEQFF. CDR3 DNA sequence: TGTGCCAGCAGCTTAGTCGTTGGCGGTTACTCCTACAATGAGCAGTTCTTC.

The chain uses TRBV5-1 and TRBJ1-5, with TRBD1 as a possible D gene (5 bases). With 0 bases removed from V and 7 bases from J, the gap between germline ends came to 11 bases. The germline gives CDR1 SGHRS, CDR2 YFSETQ. This CDR3 is built from 14 residues. CDR3 bases: TGCGCCAGCAGCTTGGGGCTTTCAGGGCAGCCCCAGCATTTT. Translation: CASSLGLSGQPQHF.

Concerning this clonotype itself: This may stem from a read error, because a much larger clone lies one nucleotide away. The genes are TRBV19 and TRBJ1-1; 8 bases map to TRBD1. The germline CDR1 and CDR2 sequences are LNHDA and SQIVND (reference sequence). The CDR3 is 15 residues long. CDR3 region: CTSSIQRTGTTEAFF. CDR3 nucleotides: TGTACCAGTAGTATACAGCGGACAGGGACTACTGAAGCTTTCTTT.

This chain connects TRBV2 to TRBJ2-5; a possible D gene is TRBD1 (6 bases). This CDR3 contains 13 residues. Trimming stripped 9 bases from V and 2 bases from J, with 13 bases between. Germline V gene data show CDR1 as SNHLY and CDR2 as FYNNEI. The CDR3: CASGIGTQETQYF. The CDR3 bases are TGTGCCAGTGGGATCGGGACACAAGAGACCCAGTACTTC.

This clonotype showed up just a few times. Relative to the germline gene, one junction end is altered; a read error may explain this. The rearrangement uses TRBV5-1 and TRBJ1-2, with 11 bases identical to TRBD1. The CDR3 is 14 residues long. Germline CDR1 reads SGHRS; CDR2 reads YFSETQ. CDR3 sequence: CASSTGQGAYGYTF. The CDR3 DNA follows: TGTGCCAGCAGCACCGGACAGGGGGCATATGGCTACACCTTC.